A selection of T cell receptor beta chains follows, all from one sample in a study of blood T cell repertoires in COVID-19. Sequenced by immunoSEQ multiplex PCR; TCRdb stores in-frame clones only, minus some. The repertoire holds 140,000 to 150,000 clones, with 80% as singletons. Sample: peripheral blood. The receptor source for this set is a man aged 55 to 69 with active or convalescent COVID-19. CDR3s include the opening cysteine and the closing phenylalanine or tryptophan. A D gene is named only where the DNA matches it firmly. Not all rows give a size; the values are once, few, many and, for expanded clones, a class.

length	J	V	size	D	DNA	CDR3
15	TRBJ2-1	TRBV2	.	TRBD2	TGTGCCAGCAGCAGCGGGAAGACCAACTACAATGAGCAGTTCTTC	CASSSGKTNYNEQFF
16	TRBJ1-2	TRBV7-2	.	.	TGTGCCAGCAGCTTATCAGCGCCTCCTCCTAACTATGGCTACACCTTC	CASSLSAPPPNYGYTF
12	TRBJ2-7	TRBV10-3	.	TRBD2	TGTGCCATCAGTGCGGGAGGGGACGAGCAGTACTTC	CAISAGGDEQYF
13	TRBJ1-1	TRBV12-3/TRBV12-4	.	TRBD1	TGTGCCAGCAGTTTAAGCACCCCGGACAGGGCTAAGTTT	CASSLSTPDRAKF
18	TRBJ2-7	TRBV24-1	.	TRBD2	TGTGCCACCAGTGCCTCCGCGGGACTAGCGGGAGGTTTGCACGAGCAGTACTTC	CATSASAGLAGGLHEQYF
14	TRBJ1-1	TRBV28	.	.	TGTGCCAGCAGTTTGGGCGTCTTAGGCACTGAAGCTTTCTTT	CASSLGVLGTEAFF
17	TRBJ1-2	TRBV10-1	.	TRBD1	TGCGCCAGCAGTGAGTCCCGGACAGGGCTGTACCACTATGGCTACACCTTC	CASSESRTGLYHYGYTF
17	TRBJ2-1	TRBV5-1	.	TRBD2	TGCGCCAGCAGTGGCACTAACAGGGCTAGCGGGAGCAATGAGCAGTTCTTC	CASSGTNRASGSNEQFF
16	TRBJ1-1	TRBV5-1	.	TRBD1	TGCGCCAGCAGCCTCGGGTCCGGGACAGAGAACACTGAAGCTTTCTTT	CASSLGSGTENTEAFF
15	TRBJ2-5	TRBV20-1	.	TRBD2	TGCAGTGCTAGTCCCGGGACTAGCGGACAAGAGACCCAGTACTTC	CSASPGTSGQETQYF
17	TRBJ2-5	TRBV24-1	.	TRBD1	TGTGCCACCAGTGATCCTCGGACAGGGGGGATCCAAGAGACCCAGTACTTC	CATSDPRTGGIQETQYF
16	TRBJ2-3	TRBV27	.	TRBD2	TGTGCCAGCAGTCCGACAAAGCGGGGAGGCACAGATACGCAGTATTTT	CASSPTKRGGTDTQYF
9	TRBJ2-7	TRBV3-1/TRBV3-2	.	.	TGTGCCAGCAGTAAAGAGCAGTACTTC	CASSKEQYF
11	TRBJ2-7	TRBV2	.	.	TGTGCCACCCAGGCTGGGCGAGAGCAGTACTTC	CATQAGREQYF
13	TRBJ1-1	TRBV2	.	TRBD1	TGTGCCAGCAGCAGGACAGGATACACTGAAGCTTTCTTT	CASSRTGYTEAFF
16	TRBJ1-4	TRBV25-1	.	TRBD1	TGTGCCAGCAGCCGACAGGGGGCAGCAACTAATGAAAAACTGTTTTTT	CASSRQGAATNEKLFF
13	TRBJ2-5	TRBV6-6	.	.	TGTGCCAGCAGACCAGACTTCCGAGAGACCCAGTACTTC	CASRPDFRETQYF
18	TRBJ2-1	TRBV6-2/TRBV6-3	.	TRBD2	TGTGCCAGCAGTTATGGGACTAGCGGTCCCCGTGGCTACAATGAGCAGTTCTTC	CASSYGTSGPRGYNEQFF
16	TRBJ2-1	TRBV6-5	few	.	TGTGCCAGCAGTTACAGTAGCGGAGCAACCTACAATGAGCAGTTCTTC	CASSYSSGATYNEQFF
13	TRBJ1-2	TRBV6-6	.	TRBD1	TGTGCCAGCAGTCGGACAGGGTCCTATGGCTACACCTTC	CASSRTGSYGYTF
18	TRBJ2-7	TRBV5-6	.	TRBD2	TGTGCCAGCAGCTTGGGTCCTAGCGGGAGGGCCCCTGTTTCCGAGCAGTACTTC	CASSLGPSGRAPVSEQYF
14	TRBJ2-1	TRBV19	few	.	TGTGCCAGTAACCAGAGGCCCCCGGAGAATGAGCAGTTCTTC	CASNQRPPENEQFF
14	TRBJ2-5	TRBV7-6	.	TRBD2	TGTGCCAGCAGCTCAAATAGCGGGAGAGAGACCCAGTACTTC	CASSSNSGRETQYF
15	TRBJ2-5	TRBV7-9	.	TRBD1	TGTGCCAGCAGCGCACTGACAGGGATCCAAGAGACCCAGTACTTC	CASSALTGIQETQYF
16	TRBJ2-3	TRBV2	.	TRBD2	TGTGCCAGCAGTAAGACTAGCGGGAGGTTCGCAGATACGCAGTATTTT	CASSKTSGRFADTQYF
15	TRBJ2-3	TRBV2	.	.	TGTGCCAGCAGTGAAGCGCGGGATATTACAGATACGCAGTATTTT	CASSEARDITDTQYF
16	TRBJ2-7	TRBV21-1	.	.	TGTGCCAGCAGCAAAGCCCCCAAACAGTGTACCTACGAGCAGTACTTC	CASSKAPKQCTYEQYF
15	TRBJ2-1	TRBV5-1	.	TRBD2	TGCGCCAGCAGCCCGTCTAGCGGGAGGGCCCCTGAGCAGTTCTTC	CASSPSSGRAPEQFF
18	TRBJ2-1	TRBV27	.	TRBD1	TGTGCCAGCAGCTACACTACCTCCCCGGGACAGGGCGGGGATGAGCAGTTCTTC	CASSYTTSPGQGGDEQFF
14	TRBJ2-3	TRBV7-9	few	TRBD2	TGTGCCAGCTTGGCGGGAGAAGCTTGGGATACGCAGTATTTT	CASLAGEAWDTQYF
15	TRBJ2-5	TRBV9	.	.	TGTGCCAGCAGCGTAGCTACTAGCTTAGGAGAGACCCAGTACTTC	CASSVATSLGETQYF
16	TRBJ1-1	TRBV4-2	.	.	TGTGCCAGCAGCCAAGACCCCCACAGCCAGAACACTGAAGCTTTCTTT	CASSQDPHSQNTEAFF
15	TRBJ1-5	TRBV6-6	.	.	TGTGCCAGCAGCAACAGCTACGATAGCAATCAGCCCCAGCATTTT	CASSNSYDSNQPQHF
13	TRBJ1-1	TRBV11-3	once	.	TGTGCCAGCAGCGCACAGGGAAACACTGAAGCTTTCTTT	CASSAQGNTEAFF
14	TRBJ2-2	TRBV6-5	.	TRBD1	TGTGCCAGCAGTTCACAGGGGGACACCGGGGAGCTGTTTTTT	CASSSQGDTGELFF
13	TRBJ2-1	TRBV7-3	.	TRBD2	TGTGCCAGCAGCTTAAGTGGGAGGGCGGAGCAGTTCTTC	CASSLSGRAEQFF
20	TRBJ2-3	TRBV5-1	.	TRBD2	TGCGCCAGCAGCCCGGGGACTAGCGGGAGCTTACTTATGGTCACAGATACGCAGTATTTT	CASSPGTSGSLLMVTDTQYF